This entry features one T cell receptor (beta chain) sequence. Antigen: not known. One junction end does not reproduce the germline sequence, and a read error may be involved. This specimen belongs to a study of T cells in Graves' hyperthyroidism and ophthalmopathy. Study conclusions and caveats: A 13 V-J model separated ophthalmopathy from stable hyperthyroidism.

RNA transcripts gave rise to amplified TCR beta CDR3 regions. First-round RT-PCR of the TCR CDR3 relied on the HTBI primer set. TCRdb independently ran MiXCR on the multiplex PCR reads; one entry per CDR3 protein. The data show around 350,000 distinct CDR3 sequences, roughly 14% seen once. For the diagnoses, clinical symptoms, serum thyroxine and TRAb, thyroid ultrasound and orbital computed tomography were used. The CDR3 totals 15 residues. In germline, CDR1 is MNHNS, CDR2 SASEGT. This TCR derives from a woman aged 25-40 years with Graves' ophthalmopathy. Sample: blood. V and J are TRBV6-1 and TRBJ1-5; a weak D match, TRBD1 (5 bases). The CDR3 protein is CASSEGRGPNHPQHF. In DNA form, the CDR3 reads TGTGCCAGCAGTGAGGGGCGGGGTCCGAATCACCCCCAGCATTTT.